The rows below give T cell receptor beta chains drawn from one sample of a study of somatic mutations in cytotoxic T cells in rheumatoid arthritis. Using immunoSEQ multiplex PCR, the repertoire was profiled, and TCRdb retains in-frame clones only, with some absent. The data hold some 19,000 clones, with about four fifths observed a single time. Specimen: CD8+ T cells sorted from blood. The source of these receptors is a man younger than 35 with rheumatoid arthritis. CDR3s include the opening cysteine and the closing phenylalanine or tryptophan. The D gene is left open where the match is weak. The size field is filled for only some rows; it gives once, few, many or a size class.

v_call: TRBV29-1
d_call: .
j_call: TRBJ2-1
clone_size: .
cdr3_aa: CSVERDYNEQFF
cdr3_nt: TGCAGCGTTGAAAGGGATTACAATGAGCAGTTCTTC

v_call: TRBV29-1
d_call: .
j_call: TRBJ1-4
clone_size: .
cdr3_aa: CSVVEEYACEKLFF
cdr3_nt: .

v_call: TRBV25-1
d_call: .
j_call: TRBJ2-1
clone_size: .
cdr3_aa: CASSEFGSGRDDEQFF
cdr3_nt: TGTGCCAGCAGTGAATTTGGGTCGGGGAGAGATGATGAGCAGTTCTTC

v_call: TRBV7-9
d_call: TRBD1
j_call: TRBJ2-3
clone_size: once
cdr3_aa: CASILQGRGQGGTDTQYF
cdr3_nt: TGTGCCAGCATCTTACAGGGACGAGGACAGGGAGGCACAGATACGCAGTATTTT

v_call: TRBV15
d_call: .
j_call: TRBJ2-5
clone_size: .
cdr3_aa: CATSGGWSETQYF
cdr3_nt: TGTGCCACCAGCGGGGGATGGTCTGAGACCCAGTACTTC

v_call: TRBV27
d_call: .
j_call: TRBJ2-7
clone_size: once
cdr3_aa: CASSLSFRNEQYF
cdr3_nt: TGTGCCAGCAGTTTATCGTTCCGCAACGAGCAGTACTTC

v_call: TRBV7-9
d_call: .
j_call: TRBJ1-6
clone_size: .
cdr3_aa: CASSLVEGANSPLHF
cdr3_nt: TGTGCCAGCAGCTTAGTAGAGGGTGCTAATTCACCCCTCCACTTT

v_call: TRBV6-6
d_call: .
j_call: TRBJ1-2
clone_size: .
cdr3_aa: CASRNGTLYGYTF
cdr3_nt: TGTGCCAGCAGAAACGGGACGTTATATGGCTACACCTTC

v_call: TRBV4-1
d_call: .
j_call: TRBJ2-7
clone_size: .
cdr3_aa: CASSPYLRAGEDYEQYF
cdr3_nt: TGCGCCAGCAGCCCCTATCTGCGGGCAGGTGAAGACTACGAGCAGTACTTC

v_call: TRBV7-9
d_call: .
j_call: TRBJ1-2
clone_size: .
cdr3_aa: CASSPGLFDYGYTF
cdr3_nt: TGTGCCAGCAGCCCGGGGCTGTTTGACTATGGCTACACCTTC

v_call: TRBV9
d_call: .
j_call: TRBJ1-5
clone_size: .
cdr3_aa: CASSVVGSGYQPQHF
cdr3_nt: TGTGCCAGCAGCGTAGTGGGCAGTGGTTATCAGCCCCAGCATTTT

v_call: TRBV18
d_call: TRBD2
j_call: TRBJ2-5
clone_size: .
cdr3_aa: CASSPPASGGPGETQYF
cdr3_nt: TGTGCCAGCTCACCACCAGCTAGCGGGGGTCCGGGAGAGACCCAGTACTTC

v_call: TRBV7-9
d_call: .
j_call: TRBJ2-5
clone_size: .
cdr3_aa: CASSRYVIRYRDQETQYF
cdr3_nt: TGTGCCAGCAGCCGCTATGTTATACGCTACAGGGACCAAGAGACCCAGTACTTC

v_call: TRBV27
d_call: .
j_call: TRBJ2-3
clone_size: .
cdr3_aa: CASSFRSTDTQYF
cdr3_nt: TGTGCCAGCAGTTTCCGAAGCACAGATACGCAGTATTTT

v_call: TRBV28
d_call: TRBD2
j_call: TRBJ2-1
clone_size: .
cdr3_aa: CASSLLLAGGKNYNEQFF
cdr3_nt: TGTGCCAGCAGTTTATTACTAGCGGGGGGCAAAAACTACAATGAGCAGTTCTTC

v_call: TRBV7-2
d_call: .
j_call: TRBJ2-5
clone_size: .
cdr3_aa: CASSLALAGWETQYF
cdr3_nt: TGTGCCAGCAGCTTAGCTCTAGCAGGGTGGGAGACCCAGTACTTC

v_call: TRBV6-6
d_call: .
j_call: TRBJ1-6
clone_size: .
cdr3_aa: CASSNTALSHLSPLHF
cdr3_nt: TGTGCCAGCAGTAACACGGCTTTAAGCCACCTCTCACCCCTCCACTTT

v_call: TRBV28
d_call: TRBD1
j_call: TRBJ1-1
clone_size: .
cdr3_aa: CASSRGLTTEAFF
cdr3_nt: TGTGCCAGCAGCAGGGGGCTCACCACTGAAGCTTTCTTT

v_call: TRBV28
d_call: .
j_call: TRBJ1-2
clone_size: .
cdr3_aa: CASSLSQGSYGYTF
cdr3_nt: TGTGCCAGCAGTTTATCCCAGGGTAGCTATGGCTACACCTTC

v_call: TRBV4-3
d_call: .
j_call: TRBJ2-1
clone_size: few
cdr3_aa: CASSQDFGGTYNEQFF
cdr3_nt: TGCGCCAGCAGCCAAGATTTTGGGGGAACCTACAATGAGCAGTTCTTC

v_call: TRBV28
d_call: .
j_call: TRBJ1-5
clone_size: .
cdr3_aa: CASSSPYLFRVSNQPQHF
cdr3_nt: TGTGCCAGCAGTTCCCCGTATCTTTTCAGGGTTAGCAATCAGCCCCAGCATTTT

v_call: TRBV10-3
d_call: TRBD2
j_call: TRBJ2-3
clone_size: .
cdr3_aa: CAISDSFSGGGSDTQYF
cdr3_nt: TGTGCCATCAGTGACTCCTTTAGCGGGGGGGGATCAGATACGCAGTATTTT

v_call: TRBV2
d_call: TRBD2
j_call: TRBJ2-2
clone_size: .
cdr3_aa: CASSGTSSSGELFF
cdr3_nt: TGTGCCAGCTCCGGGACTAGCTCGTCCGGGGAGCTGTTTTTT

v_call: TRBV4-1
d_call: .
j_call: TRBJ1-2
clone_size: .
cdr3_aa: CASSQVLSGGNYGYTF
cdr3_nt: TGCGCCAGCAGCCAAGTCCTATCGGGGGGGAACTATGGCTACACCTTC

v_call: TRBV4-3
d_call: .
j_call: TRBJ1-3
clone_size: .
cdr3_aa: CASSQSRGSGNTIYF
cdr3_nt: TGCGCCAGCAGCCAGTCCAGGGGCTCTGGAAACACCATATATTTT

v_call: TRBV21-1
d_call: .
j_call: TRBJ1-1
clone_size: .
cdr3_aa: CASSKGEGSTEAFF
cdr3_nt: TGTGCCAGCAGCAAAGGGGAGGGAAGCACTGAAGCTTTCTTT

v_call: TRBV7-6
d_call: .
j_call: TRBJ1-1
clone_size: .
cdr3_aa: CASSLFRTLNTEAFF
cdr3_nt: TGTGCCAGCAGCTTATTTCGAACCCTGAACACTGAAGCTTTCTTT

v_call: TRBV28
d_call: TRBD1
j_call: TRBJ1-3
clone_size: .
cdr3_aa: CASSWGTGGSGNTIYF
cdr3_nt: TGTGCCAGCAGTTGGGGGACAGGGGGCTCTGGAAACACCATATATTTT

v_call: TRBV5-6
d_call: .
j_call: TRBJ1-1
clone_size: .
cdr3_aa: CASSLGVNTEAFF
cdr3_nt: TGTGCCAGCAGCTTAGGGGTGAACACTGAAGCTTTCTTT

v_call: TRBV6-1
d_call: .
j_call: TRBJ1-1
clone_size: .
cdr3_aa: CASSGSPDAEAFF
cdr3_nt: TGTGCCAGCAGTGGAAGTCCCGACGCTGAAGCTTTCTTT

v_call: TRBV27
d_call: .
j_call: TRBJ2-1
clone_size: .
cdr3_aa: CASSFDSNYNEQFF
cdr3_nt: TGTGCCAGCAGTTTCGATAGTAACTACAATGAGCAGTTCTTC

v_call: TRBV27
d_call: .
j_call: TRBJ2-1
clone_size: .
cdr3_aa: CASSFFPGANEQFF
cdr3_nt: TGTGCCAGCAGTTTTTTCCCGGGGGCTAATGAGCAGTTCTTC

v_call: TRBV9
d_call: .
j_call: TRBJ2-3
clone_size: once
cdr3_aa: CASSVGGIGDTQYF
cdr3_nt: TGTGCCAGCAGCGTAGGAGGTATTGGGGATACGCAGTATTTT

v_call: TRBV4-1
d_call: .
j_call: TRBJ1-1
clone_size: .
cdr3_aa: CASSQGPFLRTEAFF
cdr3_nt: TGCGCCAGCAGCCAAGGACCTTTCTTGCGCACTGAAGCTTTCTTT

v_call: TRBV4-2
d_call: .
j_call: TRBJ1-1
clone_size: .
cdr3_aa: CASSQDGQGWTEAFF
cdr3_nt: TGTGCCAGCAGCCAAGATGGTCAGGGGTGGACTGAAGCTTTCTTT

v_call: TRBV10-3
d_call: TRBD1
j_call: TRBJ1-1
clone_size: .
cdr3_aa: CAISASSWDRMTEAFF
cdr3_nt: TGTGCCATCAGTGCAAGCTCTTGGGACAGAATGACTGAAGCTTTCTTT

v_call: TRBV7-9
d_call: .
j_call: TRBJ2-7
clone_size: .
cdr3_aa: CASSLAPKDEQYF
cdr3_nt: TGTGCCAGCAGCTTAGCGCCCAAGGACGAGCAGTACTTC

v_call: TRBV7-9
d_call: TRBD2
j_call: TRBJ2-1
clone_size: .
cdr3_aa: CASSASGGSNEQFF
cdr3_nt: TGTGCCAGCAGCGCTAGCGGGGGGAGCAATGAGCAGTTCTTC

v_call: TRBV9
d_call: .
j_call: TRBJ1-1
clone_size: .
cdr3_aa: CASSQGTRGRNTEAFF
cdr3_nt: TGTGCCAGCAGCCAGGGGACAAGGGGGAGAAACACTGAAGCTTTCTTT

v_call: TRBV4-3
d_call: TRBD1
j_call: TRBJ2-7
clone_size: .
cdr3_aa: CASSLGQGDYEQYF
cdr3_nt: TGCGCCAGCAGCCTGGGACAGGGAGACTACGAGCAGTACTTC